Included here is one T cell receptor (beta chain) sequence, with context. The CDR3 is 15 residues long. Germline V gene sequence: CDR1 SGHTA, CDR2 FQGNSA. The entry originates in a study of monozygotic twins with inflammatory bowel disease. Using the 5' RACE reads, TCRdb records one entry per CDR3 protein without DNA. The sample includes roughly 200,000 distinct CDR3 sequences. Blood samples measuring roughly 2.5 ml were taken per donor. The chain combines TRBV7-2 with TRBJ2-1. The material sequenced was blood. The TCR was taken from a human donor with ulcerative colitis or Crohn's disease, or a healthy co-twin of an affected twin (not recorded which). CDR3 region: CASSLGLSSYNEQFF.